These 26 T cell receptor beta chains originate from one sample sequenced in a study of T cell responses to AZD1222 COVID-19 vaccine. Repertoires were generated with immunoSEQ multiplex PCR, while TCRdb's copy carries only in-frame clones and drops some. The table lists some 160,000 clones, approximately 93% of them singletons, with approximately 0.97% in the top ten. Here the sequenced sample was peripheral blood, taken on day 0 of AZD1222 vaccination. These receptors all stem from an adult in good health.

V gene TRBV4-3 combines with J gene TRBJ1-2; D is undetermined. The CDR3 covers 12 residues. The germline CDR1 and CDR2 sequences are LGHNA and YSLEER. V gave up 1 base and J gave up 8 bases, with 8 bases separating them. The CDR3 here is CASSQGDGGYTF. The CDR3, as DNA: TGCGCCAGCAGCCAAGGGGATGGGGGCTACACCTTC.

The chain recombines TRBV2 with TRBJ2-1, with TRBD2 matching over 7 bases. The germline CDR1 and CDR2 sequences are SNHLY and FYNNEI. The CDR3 runs to 15 residues. Trimming took 4 bases from V and 9 from J; bases not matched to a gene: 12. As DNA, the CDR3 is TGTGCCAGCAGTGTTTCATGGACGGGGGGAGGTGAGCAGTTCTTC. Its translation is CASSVSWTGGGEQFF.

V usage is TRBV6-1 and J usage is TRBJ1-4, with TRBD1 matching 7 bases. Trimming removed 2 bases from V and 9 bases from J; junction bases left unmatched: 15. CDR1 is MNHNS, CDR2 SASEGT, per germline. This CDR3 region has 17 residues. As DNA, the CDR3 is TGTGCCAGCAGTGAATTCGCTACAGGGGTAAGGGGAAAAAAACTGTTTTTT. It is translated as CASSEFATGVRGKKLFF.

This chain connects TRBV7-2 to TRBJ1-3; maybe TRBD1 (5 bases). This CDR3 is built from 13 residues. Germline V CDR1 and CDR2: SGHTA, FQGNSA. V was clipped by 8 bases and J by 4 bases, with 12 bases between them. CDR3 coding DNA: TGTGCCAGCTCCCCTCGGGGCGGAAACACCATATATTTT. This gives the protein CASSPRGGNTIYF.

This chain links TRBV7-2 with TRBJ1-2, with D possibly matching TRBD1 (6 bases). CDR1 is SGHTA, CDR2 FQGNSA, per germline. The V and J ends lost 1 base and 6 bases respectively, with 15 bases between them. The CDR3 has 15 residues. The CDR3 loop reads CASSLVSTGLDGYTF. As DNA, the CDR3 is TGTGCCAGCAGCTTAGTATCGACAGGACTGGATGGCTACACCTTC.

This clone was detected only once. The gene calls are TRBV28 and TRBJ1-1; D call uncertain. Germline values: CDR1 MDHEN, CDR2 SYDVKM. Between the trimmed V and J ends, which lost 6 bases and 0 bases, there was a span of 14 bases. CDR3 size: 15 residues. The CDR3 sequence is CASSLAGYLNTEAFF. CDR3 bases: TGTGCCAGCAGCCTAGCTGGATATCTGAACACTGAAGCTTTCTTT.

The gene calls are TRBV5-6 and TRBJ2-5, with unresolved D. The V end was cut by 5 bases, the J end by 5 bases, with 13 bases between. The CDR3 spans 13 residues. The germline V gene encodes CDR1 SGHDT and CDR2 YYEEEE. CDR3 residues: CASSSISTETQYF. CDR3 nucleotides: TGTGCCAGCAGTTCCATTTCTACGGAGACCCAGTACTTC.

V gene TRBV4-1 combines with J gene TRBJ2-5; TRBD2 matches 12 bases. The CDR3 totals 14 residues. The J segment lost 2 bases and the V segment lost 5 bases, leaving 0 bases of the junction unmatched. CDR1 is MGHRA, CDR2 YSYEKL, per germline. CDR3 nucleotide sequence: TGCGCCAGCAGCACTAGCGGGGGGCAAGAGACCCAGTACTTC. It translates to CASSTSGGQETQYF.

This clone was detected only once. The chain is built from TRBV5-4 and TRBJ2-2, with TRBD1 matching 8 bases. Trimming cost V 4 bases and J 5 bases; bases outside gene matches: 10. Germline V lookup: CDR1 SGHNT, CDR2 YYREEE (reference sequence). The CDR3 runs to 16 residues. The CDR3 loop is CASSPTRTGWTGELFF. In nucleotides, the CDR3 is TGTGCCAGCAGCCCCACCCGGACAGGGTGGACCGGGGAGCTGTTTTTT.

This clone was recorded once. The chain combines TRBV19 with TRBJ1-1; perhaps TRBD1 as D (5 bases). The V gene lost 7 bases and the J gene lost 1 base, with 13 bases spanning the gap. The germline V gene has CDR1 LNHDA and CDR2 SQIVND (reference sequence). The CDR3 totals 14 residues. In DNA form, the CDR3 reads TGTGCCAGTACCGCCTGGCAGGGGAACACTGAAGCTTTCTTT. It is translated as CASTAWQGNTEAFF.

The chain uses TRBV19 and TRBJ2-7, with D perhaps matching TRBD1 (6 bases). Between the trimmed V and J ends, which lost 7 bases and 2 bases, there was a span of 15 bases. Germline values: CDR1 LNHDA, CDR2 SQIVND (reference sequence). This CDR3 is 14 amino acids long. CDR3 residues: CASNRDHNPYEQYF. DNA for the CDR3: TGTGCCAGTAACAGGGATCATAACCCCTACGAGCAGTACTTC.

The chain links TRBV7-3 to TRBJ2-1; D is unclear. The V gene lost 4 bases and the J gene lost 8 bases, with 15 bases spanning the gap. The CDR3 is 14 amino acids. Germline V gives CDR1 SGHTA, CDR2 FQGTGA. The chain's CDR3 is CASSSNDLGYEQFF. CDR3 DNA: TGTGCCAGCAGCTCAAACGACCTGGGTTATGAGCAGTTCTTC. Drawing the rest from reference TRBV7-3 and TRBJ2-1, the complete variable domain is GAGVSQTPSNKVTEKGKYVELRCDPISGHTALYWYRQSLGQGPEFLIYFQGTGAADDSGLPNDRFFAVRPEGSVSTLKIQRTERGDSAVYLCASSSNDLGYEQFFGPGTRLTVL.

CDR3 residues: CASSLGQLTDTQYF. The CDR3 nucleotides read TGTGCCAGCAGTTTAGGACAACTCACAGATACGCAGTATTTT. The chain is built from TRBV28 and TRBJ2-3, with D possibly matching TRBD1 (5 bases). Trimming left V 2 bases short and J 2 bases short, with 8 bases between. The CDR3 has 14 residues. Germline-derived CDR1 and CDR2 are MDHEN and SYDVKM. Based on the CDR3 plus reference TRBV28 and TRBJ2-3, the full variable domain is DVKVTQSSRYLVKRTGEKVFLECVQDMDHENMFWYRQDPGLGLRLIYFSYDVKMKEKGDIPEGYSVSREKKERFSLILESASTNQTSMYLCASSLGQLTDTQYFGPGTRLTVL.

The V gene is TRBV5-8, the J gene TRBJ2-5; D remains ambiguous. The CDR3 loop spans 14 amino acids. Trimming pared 4 bases from V and 1 base from J, leaving 11 bases between. Germline V lookup: CDR1 SGHTS, CDR2 YDEGEE. This chain's CDR3 is CASSGPPGQETQYF. The CDR3 DNA sequence: TGTGCCAGCAGCGGACCACCCGGCCAAGAGACCCAGTACTTC.

This clone was recorded only once. The DNA of the CDR3 is TGTGCCAGCAGCTTAGGGGGGACTAGCTGGTACGAGCAGTACTTC. It specifies CASSLGGTSWYEQYF. The chain couples TRBV7-2 to TRBJ2-7; 9 bases align to TRBD2. Germline V gene data show CDR1 as SGHTA and CDR2 as FQGNSA. V shed 1 base and J 4 bases; nucleotides not matched to a gene: 5. This CDR3 spans 15 amino acids.

The table lists this clone with a count of one. The rearrangement uses TRBV24-1 and TRBJ2-1; tentatively, D is TRBD1 or TRBD2 (7 bases each). This CDR3 has 14 amino acids. The V end was cut by 3 bases, the J end by 7 bases, with 12 bases between. The germline V gene encodes CDR1 KGHDR and CDR2 SFDVKD. The CDR3 loop is CATSDSGTANEQFF. The CDR3 DNA follows: TGTGCCACCAGTGATAGCGGGACAGCTAATGAGCAGTTCTTC.

The CDR3 region has the DNA TGTGCCAGCAGCTTAGACTTATCTTGGGGCACTGAAGCTTTCTTT. Translated, it gives CASSLDLSWGTEAFF. The chain is built from TRBV9 and TRBJ1-1; D gene uncertain. The CDR3 has 15 residues. The germline CDR1 and CDR2 sequences are SGDLS and YYNGEE. Between the trimmed V and J ends, which lost 4 bases and 4 bases, there was a span of 17 bases.

CDR3 region: CASTPTVGQGSVDEQYF. The CDR3 DNA sequence: TGTGCCAGTACCCCCACCGTGGGACAGGGGTCCGTGGACGAGCAGTACTTC. The V call is TRBV19, the J call TRBJ2-7; 10 nucleotides match TRBD1. V dropped 7 bases and J dropped 5; count of bases not matched to a gene: 17. The CDR3 is 17 residues long. Looked up from germline, CDR1 is LNHDA and CDR2 is SQIVND (reference sequence).

V gene TRBV30 combines with J gene TRBJ1-6, with D maybe TRBD1 (5 bases). The CDR3 has 12 amino acids. V lost 3 bases, J lost 9 bases, and 9 bases lay in between. The V gene's germline CDR1 is GTSNPN and CDR2 SVGIG (reference sequence). CDR3 sequence: CAWSGGTSPLHF. CDR3 sequence (DNA): TGTGCCTGGAGCGGGGGAACTTCACCCCTCCACTTT.

The CDR3 bases are TGCGCCAGCAGCCAATTCGGGGGGCCCTACAATGAGCAGTTCTTC. Residues: CASSQFGGPYNEQFF. V usage is TRBV5-1 and J usage is TRBJ2-1; possible D gene TRBD2, 7 bases. Germline CDR1 reads SGHRS; CDR2 reads YFSETQ. V gave up 4 bases and J gave up 2 bases, with 13 bases separating them. This CDR3 region has 15 residues.

The J gene is TRBJ1-2, the V gene TRBV19; D uncertain. This CDR3 has 14 residues. Germline V CDR1 and CDR2: LNHDA, SQIVND (reference sequence). V was cut by 3 bases and J by 8 bases, with 16 bases left in between. The CDR3 protein is CASSIPDELVGYTF. In DNA form, the CDR3 reads TGTGCCAGTAGTATCCCTGACGAGTTAGTCGGCTACACCTTC. The full variable domain, rest sourced from reference TRBV19 and TRBJ1-2, is DGGITQSPKYLFRKEGQNVTLSCEQNLNHDAMYWYRQDPGQGLRLIYYSQIVNDFQKGDIAEGYSVSREKKESFPLTVTSAQKNPTAFYLCASSIPDELVGYTFGSGTRLTVV.

The gene calls are TRBV27 and TRBJ1-4, with unresolved D. This CDR3 has 15 amino acids. V was clipped by 3 bases and J by 3 bases, with 11 bases between them. Germline V CDR1 and CDR2: MNHEY, SMNVEV (reference sequence). This chain's CDR3 is CASSFALLANEKLFF. The CDR3 bases are TGTGCCAGCAGTTTCGCCCTCCTCGCTAATGAAAAACTGTTTTTT.

This chain uses TRBV3-1 (or the pseudogene TRBV3-2) with TRBJ1-2, with 8 bases fitting TRBD1. The CDR3 has 15 amino acids. Trimming took 0 bases from V and 5 from J; bases not matched to a gene: 5. Germline CDR1 reads LGHDT; CDR2 reads YNNKEL (reference sequence). The CDR3 spells CASSQDTGQGYGYTF. CDR3 DNA: TGTGCCAGCAGCCAAGATACAGGACAGGGATATGGCTACACCTTC.

V gene TRBV12-3 or TRBV12-4 combines with J gene TRBJ1-1; 9 bases map to TRBD1. The junction had 7 bases not matched to a gene; V was cut back by 4 bases and J by 10 bases. The CDR3 loop spans 13 amino acids. CDR3 nucleotide sequence: TGTGCCAGCAGTTCCGGGACAGGGTTTGTAGCTTTCTTT. Protein product: CASSSGTGFVAFF.

This clone was counted a single time. Other DNA sequences from this sample encode an identical CDR3 as well. V is TRBV15 and J is TRBJ1-4, with 7 positions matching TRBD1. The germline CDR1 and CDR2 sequences are LNHNV and YYDKDF (reference sequence). The length of the CDR3 is 14 residues. After removal of 0 bases from V and 5 bases from J, the junction contained 0 bases not matched to a gene. The CDR3 DNA sequence: TGTGCCACCAGCAGAGAACAGGGGAATGAAAAACTGTTTTTT. It encodes CATSREQGNEKLFF.

The chain recombines TRBV18 with TRBJ1-5; 7 nucleotides align to TRBD1. J lost 1 base, V lost 6 bases, and 15 bases had no gene match. The germline gives CDR1 KGHSH, CDR2 LQKENI. This CDR3 comprises 18 residues. The CDR3 loop reads CASSGTGVIIGSNQPQHF. The CDR3 DNA follows: TGTGCCAGCTCGGGTACAGGGGTTATTATCGGAAGCAATCAGCCCCAGCATTTT.